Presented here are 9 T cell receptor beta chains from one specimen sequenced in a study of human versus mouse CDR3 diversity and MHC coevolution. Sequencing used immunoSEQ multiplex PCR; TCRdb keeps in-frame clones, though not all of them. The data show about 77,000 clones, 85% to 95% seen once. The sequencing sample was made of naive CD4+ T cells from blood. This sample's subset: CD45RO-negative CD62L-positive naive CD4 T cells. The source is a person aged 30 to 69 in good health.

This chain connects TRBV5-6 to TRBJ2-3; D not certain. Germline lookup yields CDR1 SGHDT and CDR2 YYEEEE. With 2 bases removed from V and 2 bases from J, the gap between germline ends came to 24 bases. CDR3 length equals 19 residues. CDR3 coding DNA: TGTGCCAGCAGCTTCTTCTCTATGACTCTGACCCTACTCACAGATACGCAGTATTTT. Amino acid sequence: CASSFFSMTLTLLTDTQYF.

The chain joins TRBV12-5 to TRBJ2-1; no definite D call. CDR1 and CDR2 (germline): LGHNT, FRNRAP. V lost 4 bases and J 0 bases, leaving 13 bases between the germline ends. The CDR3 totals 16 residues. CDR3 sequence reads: CASGSPSVRSYNEQFF. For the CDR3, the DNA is TGTGCTAGTGGTTCTCCCTCCGTTCGCTCCTACAATGAGCAGTTCTTC.

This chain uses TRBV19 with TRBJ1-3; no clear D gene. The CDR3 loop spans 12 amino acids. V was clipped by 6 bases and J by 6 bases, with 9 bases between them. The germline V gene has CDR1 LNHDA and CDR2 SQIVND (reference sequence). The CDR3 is CASSDYKNTIYF. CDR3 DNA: TGTGCCAGTAGCGACTATAAAAACACCATATATTTT.

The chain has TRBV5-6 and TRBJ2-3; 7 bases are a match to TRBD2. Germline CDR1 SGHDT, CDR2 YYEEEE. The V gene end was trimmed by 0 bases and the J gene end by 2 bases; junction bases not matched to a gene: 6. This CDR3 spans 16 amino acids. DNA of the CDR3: TGTGCCAGCAGCTTGGCAGGGACTACCCTCACAGATACGCAGTATTTT. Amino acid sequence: CASSLAGTTLTDTQYF. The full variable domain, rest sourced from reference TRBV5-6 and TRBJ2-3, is DAGVTQSPTHLIKTRGQQVTLRCSPKSGHDTVSWYQQALGQGPQFIFQYYEEEERQRGNFPDRFSGHQFPNYSSELNVNALLLGDSALYLCASSLAGTTLTDTQYFGPGTRLTVL.

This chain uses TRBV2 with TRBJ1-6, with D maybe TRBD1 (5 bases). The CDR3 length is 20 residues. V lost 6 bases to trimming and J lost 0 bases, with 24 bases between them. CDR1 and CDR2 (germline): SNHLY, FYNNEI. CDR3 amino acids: CASREPIVRAHSSYNSPLHF. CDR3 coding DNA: TGTGCCAGCAGGGAACCCATCGTCAGGGCACACAGCTCCTATAATTCACCCCTCCACTTT.

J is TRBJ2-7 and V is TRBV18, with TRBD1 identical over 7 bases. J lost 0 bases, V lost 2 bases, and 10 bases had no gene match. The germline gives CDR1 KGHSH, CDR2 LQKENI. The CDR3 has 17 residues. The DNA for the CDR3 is TGTGCCAGCTCACCAGAAGGTTGGGACAGACGCTCCTACGAGCAGTACTTC. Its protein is CASSPEGWDRRSYEQYF. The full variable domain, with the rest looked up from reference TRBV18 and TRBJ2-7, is NAGVMQNPRHLVRRRGQEARLRCSPMKGHSHVYWYRQLPEEGLKFMVYLQKENIIDESGMPKERFSAEFPKEGPSILRIQQVVRGDSAAYFCASSPEGWDRRSYEQYFGPGTRLTVT.

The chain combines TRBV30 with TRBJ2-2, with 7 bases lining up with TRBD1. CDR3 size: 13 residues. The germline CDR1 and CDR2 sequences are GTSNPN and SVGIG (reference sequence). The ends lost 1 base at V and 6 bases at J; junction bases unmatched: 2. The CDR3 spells CAWSADRAGELFF. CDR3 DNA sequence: TGTGCCTGGAGTGCCGACAGGGCCGGGGAGCTGTTTTTT.

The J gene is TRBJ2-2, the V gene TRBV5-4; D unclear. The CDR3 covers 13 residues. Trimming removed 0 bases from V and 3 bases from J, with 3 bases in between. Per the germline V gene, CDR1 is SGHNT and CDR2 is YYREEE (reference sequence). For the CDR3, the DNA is TGTGCCAGCAGCTTGGTCGACACCGGGGAGCTGTTTTTT. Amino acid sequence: CASSLVDTGELFF.

CDR3 region: CASSPVSGSTDTQYF. The CDR3 DNA sequence: TGTGCCAGCTCACCGGTCTCGGGTAGCACAGATACGCAGTATTTT. The chain employs TRBV18 and TRBJ2-3; D call uncertain. The V gene's germline CDR1 is KGHSH and CDR2 LQKENI. V lost 3 bases and J 0 bases, leaving 10 bases between the germline ends. The CDR3 loop spans 15 amino acids.